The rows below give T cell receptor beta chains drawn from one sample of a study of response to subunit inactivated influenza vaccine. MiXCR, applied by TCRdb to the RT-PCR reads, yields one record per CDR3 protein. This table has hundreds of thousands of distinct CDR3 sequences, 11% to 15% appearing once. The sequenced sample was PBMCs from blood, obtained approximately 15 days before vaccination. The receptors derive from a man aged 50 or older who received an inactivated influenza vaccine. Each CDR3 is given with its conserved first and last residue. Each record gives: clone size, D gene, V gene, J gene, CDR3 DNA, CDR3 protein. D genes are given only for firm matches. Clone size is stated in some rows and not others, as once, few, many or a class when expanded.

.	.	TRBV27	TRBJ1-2	TGTGCCAGTTCTCGGGTCCAGACGGCGGTCTATGGCTACACCTTC	CASSRVQTAVYGYTF
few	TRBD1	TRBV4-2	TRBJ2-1	TGTGCCAGCAGCCAGGGGACAGGGGCAACCGCGGGTGACGAGCAGTTCTTC	CASSQGTGATAGDEQFF
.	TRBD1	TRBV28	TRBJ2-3	TGTGCCAGCAGTTCCTGGACAGGGGCGCTCTCAGATACGCAGTATTTT	CASSSWTGALSDTQYF
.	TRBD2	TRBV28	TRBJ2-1	TGTGCCAGCAGTTCGGGACTAGCGGGTTCCTCCTACAATGAGCAGTTCTTC	CASSSGLAGSSYNEQFF
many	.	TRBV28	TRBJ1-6	TGTGCCGGCAACGGCCATAATTCACCCCTCCACTTT	CAGNGHNSPLHF
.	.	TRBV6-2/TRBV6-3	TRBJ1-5	TGTGCCAGCAAGGTCCGGGGAGACCAGCCCCAGCATTTT	CASKVRGDQPQHF
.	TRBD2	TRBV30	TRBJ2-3	TGTGCCTGGAGTGGACTAGCCAACACAGATACGCAGTATTTT	CAWSGLANTDTQYF
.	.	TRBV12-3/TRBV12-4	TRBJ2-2	TGTGCCAGCAGCCTTGGACGGGACACCGGGGAGCTGTTTTTT	CASSLGRDTGELFF
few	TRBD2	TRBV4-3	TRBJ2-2	TGCGCCAGCAGCAAGACGTTCGGGAGGACCACCGGGGAGCTGTTTTTT	CASSKTFGRTTGELFF
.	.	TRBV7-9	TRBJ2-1	TGTGCCAGCAGCTCATACCGGGACTCAGACATATTGCAGTTCTTC	CASSSYRDSDILQFF
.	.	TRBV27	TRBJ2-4	TGTGCCAGCAGCTCCGGGCTCGGCGTAAACATTCAGTACTTC	CASSSGLGVNIQYF
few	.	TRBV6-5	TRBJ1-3	TGTGCCAGCAGTTCCCCGCTGATGGGCACCATATATTTT	CASSSPLMGTIYF
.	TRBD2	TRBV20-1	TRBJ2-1	TGCAGTGCTAGAAAAACTAGCGGGAGTCACAATGAGCAGTTCTTC	CSARKTSGSHNEQFF
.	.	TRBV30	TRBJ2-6	TGTGCCTGGGTCCAATCTGGGGCCAACGTCCTGACTTTC	CAWVQSGANVLTF
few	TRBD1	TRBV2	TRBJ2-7	TGTGCCAGCAGTAAGACAGGGGCCTACGAGCAGTACTTC	CASSKTGAYEQYF
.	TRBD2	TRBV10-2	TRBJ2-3	TGCGCCAGCAGTGTGAGTAGCGGGGTGGATACGCAGTATTTT	CASSVSSGVDTQYF
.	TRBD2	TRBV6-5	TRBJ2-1	TGTGCCAGCAGTTCCGGACTAGCGGGGGGGTTTGGTGCCTACAATGAGCAGTTCTTC	CASSSGLAGGFGAYNEQFF
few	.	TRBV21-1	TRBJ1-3	TGTGCCAGCAAAAGACGGCCAGGGCGAACTGGAAACACCATATATTTT	CASKRRPGRTGNTIYF
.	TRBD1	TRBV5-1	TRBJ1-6	TGCGCCAGCAGCTTGGGGACAGGGGGCAGGAATTCACCCCTCCACTTT	CASSLGTGGRNSPLHF
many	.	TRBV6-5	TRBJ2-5	TGTGCCAGCAGTTACTCTGAAGGGAGAGAGACCCAGTACTTC	CASSYSEGRETQYF
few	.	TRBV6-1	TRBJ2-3	TGTGCCAGCAGTGAAGCGGGGGGGCCGGCATATACGCAGTATTTT	CASSEAGGPAYTQYF
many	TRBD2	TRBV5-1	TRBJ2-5	TGCGCCAGCAGCTTGGAGCGGGACGGAGGAGGAGAGACCCAGTACTTC	CASSLERDGGGETQYF
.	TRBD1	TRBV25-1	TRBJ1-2	TGTGCCAGCAGCTGGGGACAGGGGCTCAACTATGGCTACACCTTC	CASSWGQGLNYGYTF
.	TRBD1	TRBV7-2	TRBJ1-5	TGTGCCAGCAGCTTAGATAGGGGGCTCAATCAGCCCCAGCATTTT	CASSLDRGLNQPQHF
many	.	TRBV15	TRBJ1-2	TGTGCCACCAGCGCCTCCGGACGGGCGAGTGGCTACACCTTC	CATSASGRASGYTF
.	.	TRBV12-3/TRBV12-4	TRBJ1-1	TGTGCCAGCAGTCCAGAACAGAGGCCCCTGGGCACTGAAGCTTTCTTT	CASSPEQRPLGTEAFF
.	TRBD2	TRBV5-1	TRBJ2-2	TGCGCCAGCAGCCAATACCTAGCGGGCGGGGAGCTGTTTTTT	CASSQYLAGGELFF
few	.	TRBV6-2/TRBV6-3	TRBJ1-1	TGTGCCAGCAGGATAATACTACAGGGACGTGAAGCTTTCTTT	CASRIILQGREAFF
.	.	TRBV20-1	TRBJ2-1	TGCAGTGCTAGGAGTCTGACCCAAGCGCTCAATGAGCAGTTCTTC	CSARSLTQALNEQFF
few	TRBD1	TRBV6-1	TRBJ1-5	TGTGCCAGCAGCATGGACAGGGGGCTTTTTCAGCCCCAGCATTTT	CASSMDRGLFQPQHF